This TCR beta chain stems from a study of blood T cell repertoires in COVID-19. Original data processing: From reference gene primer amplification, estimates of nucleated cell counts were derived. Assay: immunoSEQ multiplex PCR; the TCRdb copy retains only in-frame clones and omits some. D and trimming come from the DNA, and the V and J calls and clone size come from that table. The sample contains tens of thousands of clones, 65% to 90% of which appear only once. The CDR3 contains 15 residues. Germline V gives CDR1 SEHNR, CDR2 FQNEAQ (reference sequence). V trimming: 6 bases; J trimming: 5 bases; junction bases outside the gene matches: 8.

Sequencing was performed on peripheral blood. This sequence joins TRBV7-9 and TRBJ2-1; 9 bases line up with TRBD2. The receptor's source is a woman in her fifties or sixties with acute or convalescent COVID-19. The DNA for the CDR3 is TGTGCCAGCAGTTTCCGACTAGCGGAGAACAATGAGCAGTTCTTC. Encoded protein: CASSFRLAENNEQFF.